A selection of T cell receptor beta chains follows, all from one sample in a study of T cell responses to AZD1222 COVID-19 vaccine. Clones were read by immunoSEQ multiplex PCR, and TCRdb kept only the in-frame ones, dropping some. The sample lists some 140,000 clones, 90% to 95% occurring once. This specimen consisted of peripheral blood, obtained 28 days after the second AZD1222 dose. The source is an adult who received the AZD1222 COVID-19 vaccine. Each CDR3 is given with its conserved first and last residue. A D gene is named only where the DNA matches it firmly. Clone sizes are given selectively: once, few, many, or a class where the clone is expanded.

v_gene	d_gene	j_gene	abundance	CDR3nt	CDR3aa
TRBV2	.	TRBJ1-2	.	TGTGCCAGCAGTGAAGAGGTTAACTATGGCTACACCTTC	CASSEEVNYGYTF
TRBV20-1	TRBD2	TRBJ2-1	.	TGCAGTGCTAGTGCCATCCTTCTAGCGGACTCCTACAATGAGCAGTTCTTC	CSASAILLADSYNEQFF
TRBV7-8	.	TRBJ2-7	.	TGTGCCAGCAGCTCGGGACGGAAGACCTACGAGCAGTACTTC	CASSSGRKTYEQYF
TRBV5-1	TRBD1	TRBJ1-2	once	TGCGCCAGCACCTCGGGGACAGGGGGTGTTGGCTACACCTTC	CASTSGTGGVGYTF
TRBV6-5	TRBD1	TRBJ1-5	.	TGTGCCAGCAGTTCCACAGGGGTTCGCAATCAGCCCCAGCATTTT	CASSSTGVRNQPQHF
TRBV7-9	.	TRBJ2-1	.	TGTGCCAGCAGCCCCCGCGGAAAGTTCAATGAGCAGTTCTTC	CASSPRGKFNEQFF
TRBV3-1/TRBV3-2	.	TRBJ1-5	.	TGTGCCAGCAGCCAAGGGGCAGGGTCCTACCAGCCCCAGCATTTT	CASSQGAGSYQPQHF
TRBV7-2	TRBD1	TRBJ1-6	.	TGTGCCAGCAGCAAGACAGGGCCCGGAGATTCACCCCTCCACTTT	CASSKTGPGDSPLHF
TRBV4-1	.	TRBJ1-5	.	TGCGCCAGCAGCCAAGATCCGGGGAACCAGCCCCAGCATTTT	CASSQDPGNQPQHF
TRBV27	TRBD2	TRBJ2-1	.	TGTGCCAGCAGTTTAGGCGGGGGGGCGTGGAATGAGCAGTTCTTC	CASSLGGGAWNEQFF
TRBV19	TRBD1	TRBJ1-2	.	TGTGCCAGTAGTCTCAGGGGGAGCGGGGGCTATGGCTACACCTTC	CASSLRGSGGYGYTF
TRBV24-1	TRBD1	TRBJ2-3	.	TGTGCCACCAGTGACCGAAGACAGGGCCTCGATACGCAGTATTTT	CATSDRRQGLDTQYF
TRBV28	.	TRBJ1-5	.	TGTGCCAGCAGTCCGCGGGAGGTGCTTAGCAATCAGCCCCAGCATTTT	CASSPREVLSNQPQHF
TRBV9	.	TRBJ2-2	.	TGTGCCAGCAGCAGCGGCGGGGAGCTGTTTTTT	CASSSGGELFF
TRBV2	.	TRBJ2-7	.	TGTGCCAGCAGTGAAGCGCTTCGACTGTACTTC	CASSEALRLYF
TRBV2	.	TRBJ1-5	.	TGTGCCAGCAGTCCCGTCGGCGGTCCGGGTCAGCCCCAGCATTTT	CASSPVGGPGQPQHF
TRBV2	TRBD1	TRBJ1-2	.	TGTGCCAGCAGTGACAGGGGGTATGGCTACACCTTC	CASSDRGYGYTF
TRBV11-3	.	TRBJ2-2	few	TGTGCCAGCAGCCCGCCTAGATGGAACACCGGGGAGCTGTTTTTT	CASSPPRWNTGELFF
TRBV14	TRBD1	TRBJ2-7	.	TGTGCCAGCCGGGACAGCTCCTACGAGCAGTACTTC	CASRDSSYEQYF
TRBV6-5	TRBD1	TRBJ1-5	.	TGTGCCAGCAGTTTGGGACAGGGGAACCAGCCCCAGCATTTT	CASSLGQGNQPQHF
TRBV7-8	.	TRBJ1-6	.	TGTGCCAGCAGCTCCACGGGTCGGACTTCACCCCTCCACTTT	CASSSTGRTSPLHF
TRBV19	.	TRBJ1-4	.	TGTGCCAGTAAACAAACCGTAACTAATGAAAAACTGTTTTTT	CASKQTVTNEKLFF
TRBV19	.	TRBJ2-2	.	TGTGCCAGTAGTTCGCTAGCCATCGGGGAGCTGTTTTTT	CASSSLAIGELFF
TRBV4-1	TRBD1	TRBJ1-4	.	TGCGCCAGCAGCCATTCCGTCGGGACAGGGAATGAAAAACTGTTTTTT	CASSHSVGTGNEKLFF
TRBV4-1	.	TRBJ2-2	.	TGCGCCAGCAGCCAAGTGAGGGCCGCCGGGGAGCTGTTTTTT	CASSQVRAAGELFF
TRBV10-3	TRBD1	TRBJ1-2	once	TGTGCCCTCCGTCCCGGGACAGCGACTGATGGCTACACCTTC	CALRPGTATDGYTF
TRBV12-3/TRBV12-4	.	TRBJ1-5	.	TGTGCCAGCACCCAGGGGAGGGATCAGCCCCAGCATTTT	CASTQGRDQPQHF
TRBV30	.	TRBJ1-2	.	TGTGCCTGGAGTGTGTCGGGAATCGGCTATGGCTACACCTTC	CAWSVSGIGYGYTF
TRBV7-2	TRBD2	TRBJ2-5	.	TGTGCCAGCAGGGGACTAGCGGGGGGAGGGACCCAGTACTTC	CASRGLAGGGTQYF
TRBV30	.	TRBJ1-2	.	TGTGCCTGGAGTGTAGGGGTAAACTATGGCTACACCTTC	CAWSVGVNYGYTF
TRBV7-8	TRBD2	TRBJ2-7	.	TGTGCCAGCAGTAAACCCGGGGGGAGCTCCTACGAGCAGTACTTC	CASSKPGGSSYEQYF
TRBV2	.	TRBJ1-1	.	TGTGCCAGCAGTCTAATTCCGGGACGGCGATTCTTT	CASSLIPGRRFF
TRBV5-6	TRBD1	TRBJ1-5	.	TGTGCCAGCAGCTTGGGGGACAGAGTCAATCAGCCCCAGCATTTT	CASSLGDRVNQPQHF
TRBV5-1	TRBD1	TRBJ1-2	.	TGCGCCAGCAGCTTCAACAGGGGGCCGGGCTACACCTTC	CASSFNRGPGYTF
TRBV24-1	.	TRBJ2-2	.	TGTGCCACCAGTGAGCCCACAGAAACCGGGGAGCTGTTTTTT	CATSEPTETGELFF
TRBV3-1/TRBV3-2	.	TRBJ1-1	.	TGTGCCAGCAGCTTCGGACTGAACACTGAAGCTTTCTTT	CASSFGLNTEAFF
TRBV5-8	TRBD1	TRBJ1-5	.	TGTGCCAGCAGCCAAGGGACAGGGGCTCCCAATCAGCCCCAGCATTTT	CASSQGTGAPNQPQHF
TRBV6-5	TRBD2	TRBJ2-7	.	TGTGCCAGCAGCTCACTAGCGGGGGGGGCCTACGAGCAGTACTTC	CASSSLAGGAYEQYF
TRBV4-1	.	TRBJ2-2	.	TGCGCCAGCAGCCAACACGCCGGGGAGCTGTTTTTT	CASSQHAGELFF
TRBV19	.	TRBJ1-1	.	TGTGCCAGTTCCTATTGGGGGGGGTCGAACACTGAAGCTTTCTTT	CASSYWGGSNTEAFF
TRBV6-5	.	TRBJ2-2	.	TGTGCCAGCCAACACACCGGGGAGCTGTTTTTT	CASQHTGELFF
TRBV19	.	TRBJ1-1	.	TGTGCCAGTAGGGGCGGGCAGAACACTGAAGCTTTCTTT	CASRGGQNTEAFF
TRBV10-3	.	TRBJ1-3	.	TGTGCCATCAGTGAGGCGGGCTCTGGAAACACCATATATTTT	CAISEAGSGNTIYF
TRBV28	.	TRBJ1-1	.	TGTGCCAGCAGTTTAACGAGCTATGAAGCTTTCTTT	CASSLTSYEAFF
TRBV3-1/TRBV3-2	.	TRBJ2-2	.	TGTGCCAGCAGCCAAGAAGGGTCCGGGGAGCTGTTTTTT	CASSQEGSGELFF
TRBV6-5	.	TRBJ1-5	.	TGTGCCACCTCAAATGAGGACCAGCCCCAGCATTTT	CATSNEDQPQHF
TRBV5-6	.	TRBJ2-3	.	TGTGCCAGCAGCTTGGGAGGGGACCCAACAGATACGCAGTATTTT	CASSLGGDPTDTQYF
TRBV5-1	.	TRBJ2-3	once	TGCGCCACGACAAGGGGAGGTGGCACAGATACGCAGTATTTT	CATTRGGGTDTQYF
TRBV30	.	TRBJ1-2	.	TGTGCCTGGAGGGGGCTTGACTATGGCTACACCTTC	CAWRGLDYGYTF
TRBV3-1/TRBV3-2	.	TRBJ2-7	.	TGTGCCAGCCACCGAGGGGGGACCTACGAGCAGTACTTC	CASHRGGTYEQYF
TRBV5-8	TRBD1	TRBJ1-5	.	TGTGCCAGCAGGTTACAGGGGACTAGCAATCAGCCCCAGCATTTT	CASRLQGTSNQPQHF
TRBV4-2	.	TRBJ1-5	.	TGTGCCAGCAGCCAAGGGGAGGGAAGGAGCAATCAGCCCCAGCATTTT	CASSQGEGRSNQPQHF
TRBV18	TRBD1	TRBJ1-6	.	TGTGCCAGCTCCCAAGCCGGGACAGAGAATTCACCCCTCCACTTT	CASSQAGTENSPLHF
TRBV2	TRBD1	TRBJ1-6	.	TGTGCCAGCAGTCGGACAGGGTTTAATTCACCCCTCCACTTT	CASSRTGFNSPLHF
TRBV19	.	TRBJ1-4	once	TGTGCCAGTAGTATAATTTCGTCGGGACACCGTGAGAAAAAACTGTTTTTT	CASSIISSGHREKKLFF